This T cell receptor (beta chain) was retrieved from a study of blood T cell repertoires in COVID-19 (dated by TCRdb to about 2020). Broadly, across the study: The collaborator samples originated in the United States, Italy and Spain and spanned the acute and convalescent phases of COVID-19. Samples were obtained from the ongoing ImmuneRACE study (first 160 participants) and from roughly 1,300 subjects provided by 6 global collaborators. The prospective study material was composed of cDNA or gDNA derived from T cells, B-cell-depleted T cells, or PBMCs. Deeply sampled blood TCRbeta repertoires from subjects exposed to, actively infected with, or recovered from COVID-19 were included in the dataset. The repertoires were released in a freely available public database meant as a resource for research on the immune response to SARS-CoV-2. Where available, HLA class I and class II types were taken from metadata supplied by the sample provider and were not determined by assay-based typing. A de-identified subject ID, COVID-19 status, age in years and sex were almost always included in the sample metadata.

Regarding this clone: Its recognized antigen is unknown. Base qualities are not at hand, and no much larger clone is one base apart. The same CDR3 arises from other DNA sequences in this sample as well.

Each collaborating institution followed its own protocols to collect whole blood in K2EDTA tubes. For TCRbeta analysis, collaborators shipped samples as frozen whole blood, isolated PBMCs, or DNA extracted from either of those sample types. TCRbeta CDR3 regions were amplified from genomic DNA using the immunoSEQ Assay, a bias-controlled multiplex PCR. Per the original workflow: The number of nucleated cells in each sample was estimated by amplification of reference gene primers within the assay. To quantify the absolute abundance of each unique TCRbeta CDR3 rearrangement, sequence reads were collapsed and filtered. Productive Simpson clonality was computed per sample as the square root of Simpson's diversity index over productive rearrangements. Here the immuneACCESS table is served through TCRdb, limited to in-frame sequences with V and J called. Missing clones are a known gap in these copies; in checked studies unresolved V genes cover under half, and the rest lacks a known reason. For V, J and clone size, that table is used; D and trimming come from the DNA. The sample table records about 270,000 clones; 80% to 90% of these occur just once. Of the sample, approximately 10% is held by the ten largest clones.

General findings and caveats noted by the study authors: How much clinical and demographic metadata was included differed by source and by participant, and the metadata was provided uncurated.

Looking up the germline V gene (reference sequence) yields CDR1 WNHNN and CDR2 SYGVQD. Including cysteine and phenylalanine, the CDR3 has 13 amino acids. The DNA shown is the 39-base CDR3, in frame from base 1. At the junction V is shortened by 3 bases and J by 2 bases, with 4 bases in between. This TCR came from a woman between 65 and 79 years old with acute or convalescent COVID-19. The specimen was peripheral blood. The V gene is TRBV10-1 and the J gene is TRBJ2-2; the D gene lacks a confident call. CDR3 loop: CASSDRNTGELFF. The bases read TGCGCCAGCAGTGACAGAAACACCGGGGAGCTGTTTTTT.